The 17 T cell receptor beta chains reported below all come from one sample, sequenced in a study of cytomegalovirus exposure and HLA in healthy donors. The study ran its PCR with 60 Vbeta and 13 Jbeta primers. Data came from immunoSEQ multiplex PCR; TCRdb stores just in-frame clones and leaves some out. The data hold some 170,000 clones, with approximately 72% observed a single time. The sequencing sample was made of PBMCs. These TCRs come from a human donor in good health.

CDR3: CASSSIAGEGEQFF. The CDR3 DNA follows: TGTGCCAGCAGCTCCATAGCGGGGGAGGGTGAGCAGTTCTTC. The chain is built from TRBV7-9 and TRBJ2-1; 9 nucleotides line up with TRBD2. This CDR3 has 14 residues. The V and J ends lost 4 bases and 9 bases, in that order; junction bases with no gene match: 7. Germline-derived CDR1 and CDR2 are SEHNR and FQNEAQ (reference sequence).

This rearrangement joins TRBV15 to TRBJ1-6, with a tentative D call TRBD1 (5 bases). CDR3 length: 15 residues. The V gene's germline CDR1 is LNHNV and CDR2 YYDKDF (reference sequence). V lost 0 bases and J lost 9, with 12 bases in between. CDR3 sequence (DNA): TGTGCCACCAGCAGAGATCGGGACTCAGGTTCACCCCTCCACTTT. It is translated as CATSRDRDSGSPLHF.

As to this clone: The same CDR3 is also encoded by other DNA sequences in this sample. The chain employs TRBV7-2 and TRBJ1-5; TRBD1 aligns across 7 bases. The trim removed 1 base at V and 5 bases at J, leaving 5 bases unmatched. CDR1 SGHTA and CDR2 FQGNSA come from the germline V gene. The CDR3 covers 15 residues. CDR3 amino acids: CASSLVGTGDQPQHF. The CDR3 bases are TGTGCCAGCAGCTTAGTGGGAACAGGGGATCAGCCCCAGCATTTT.

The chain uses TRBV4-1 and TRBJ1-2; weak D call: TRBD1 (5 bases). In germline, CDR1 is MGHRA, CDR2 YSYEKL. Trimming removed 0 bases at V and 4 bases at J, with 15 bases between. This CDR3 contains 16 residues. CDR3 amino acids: CASSQDPQERGYGYTF. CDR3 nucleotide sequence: TGCGCCAGCAGCCAAGATCCACAGGAAAGAGGCTATGGCTACACCTTC.

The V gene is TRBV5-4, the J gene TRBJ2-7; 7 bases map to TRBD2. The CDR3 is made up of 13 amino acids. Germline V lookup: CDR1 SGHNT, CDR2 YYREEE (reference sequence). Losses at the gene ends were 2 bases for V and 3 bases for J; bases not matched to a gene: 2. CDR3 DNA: TGTGCCAGCAGCTTCTGGGGGGGCTACGAGCAGTACTTC. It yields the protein CASSFWGGYEQYF.

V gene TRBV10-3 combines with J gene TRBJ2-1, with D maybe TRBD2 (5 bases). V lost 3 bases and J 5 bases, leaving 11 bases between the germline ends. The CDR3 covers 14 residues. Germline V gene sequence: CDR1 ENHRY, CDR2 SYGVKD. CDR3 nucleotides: TGTGCCATCAGTGAACGAGGGATCAACAATGAGCAGTTCTTC. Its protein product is CAISERGINNEQFF.

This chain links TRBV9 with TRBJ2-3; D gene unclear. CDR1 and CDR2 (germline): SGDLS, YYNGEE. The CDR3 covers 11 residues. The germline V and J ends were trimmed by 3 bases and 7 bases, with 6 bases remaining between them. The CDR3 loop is CASSANYTQYF. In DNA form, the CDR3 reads TGTGCCAGCAGCGCAAACTATACGCAGTATTTT.

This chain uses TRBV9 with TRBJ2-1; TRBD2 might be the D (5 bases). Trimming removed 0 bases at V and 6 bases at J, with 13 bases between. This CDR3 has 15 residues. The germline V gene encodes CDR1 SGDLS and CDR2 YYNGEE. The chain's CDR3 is CASSVASNYPNEQFF. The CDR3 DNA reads TGTGCCAGCAGCGTAGCTAGCAACTACCCCAATGAGCAGTTCTTC.

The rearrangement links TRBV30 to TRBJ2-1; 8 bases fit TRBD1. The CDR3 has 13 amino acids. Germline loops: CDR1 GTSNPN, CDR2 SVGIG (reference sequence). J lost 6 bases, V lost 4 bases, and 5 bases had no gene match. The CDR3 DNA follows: TGTGCCTGGACCCAGGGGGCTATCAATGAGCAGTTCTTC. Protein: CAWTQGAINEQFF.

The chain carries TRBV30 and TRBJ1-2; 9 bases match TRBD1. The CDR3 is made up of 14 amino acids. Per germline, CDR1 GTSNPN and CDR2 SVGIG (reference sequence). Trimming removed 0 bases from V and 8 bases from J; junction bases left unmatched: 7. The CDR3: CAWSVTGTGTGYTF. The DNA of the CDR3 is TGTGCCTGGAGTGTAACCGGGACAGGGACAGGCTACACCTTC.

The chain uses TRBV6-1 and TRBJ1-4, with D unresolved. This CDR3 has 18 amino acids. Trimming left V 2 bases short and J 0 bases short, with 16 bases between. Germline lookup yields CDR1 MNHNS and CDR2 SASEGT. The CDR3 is CASSERWAVLSTNEKLFF. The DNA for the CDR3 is TGTGCCAGCAGTGAAAGGTGGGCAGTCCTTTCAACTAATGAAAAACTGTTTTTT.

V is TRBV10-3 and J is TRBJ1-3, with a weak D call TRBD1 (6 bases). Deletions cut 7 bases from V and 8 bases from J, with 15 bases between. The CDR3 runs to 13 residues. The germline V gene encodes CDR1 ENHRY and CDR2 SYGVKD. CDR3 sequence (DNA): TGTGCCATCACCGAGACAGGTCTGGACACCATATATTTT. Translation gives CAITETGLDTIYF.

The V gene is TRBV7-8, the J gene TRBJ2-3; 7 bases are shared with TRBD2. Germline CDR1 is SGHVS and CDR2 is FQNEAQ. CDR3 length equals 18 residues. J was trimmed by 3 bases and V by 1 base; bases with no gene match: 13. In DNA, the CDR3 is TGTGCCAGCAGCTTAGACCCCCCGGAGCGGGGACCAACAGATACGCAGTATTTT. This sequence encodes CASSLDPPERGPTDTQYF.

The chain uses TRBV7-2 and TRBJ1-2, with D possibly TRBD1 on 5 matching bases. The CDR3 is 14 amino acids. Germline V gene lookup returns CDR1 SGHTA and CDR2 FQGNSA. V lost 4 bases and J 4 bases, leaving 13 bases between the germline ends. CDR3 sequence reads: CASSSVETAYGYTF. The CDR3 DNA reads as TGTGCCAGCAGCTCCGTCGAGACAGCCTATGGCTACACCTTC.

CDR3 sequence: CASSYSGPTTGELFF. As DNA, the CDR3 is TGTGCCAGCAGCTATAGCGGACCCACCACCGGGGAGCTGTTTTTT. The chain recombines TRBV7-8 with TRBJ2-2, with D perhaps TRBD2 (6 bases). Germline V CDR1 and CDR2: SGHVS, FQNEAQ. This CDR3 spans 15 amino acids. Trimming stripped 4 bases from V and 4 bases from J, with 13 bases between.

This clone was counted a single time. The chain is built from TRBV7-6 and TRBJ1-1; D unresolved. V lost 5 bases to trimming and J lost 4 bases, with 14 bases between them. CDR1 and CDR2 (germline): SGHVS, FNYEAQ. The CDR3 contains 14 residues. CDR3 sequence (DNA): TGTGCCAGCAGCCCCGGCAGCGGGAGCACTGAAGCTTTCTTT. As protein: CASSPGSGSTEAFF. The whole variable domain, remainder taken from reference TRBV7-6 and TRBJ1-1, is GAGVSQSPRYKVTKRGQDVALRCDPISGHVSLYWYRQALGQGPEFLTYFNYEAQQDKSGLPNDRFSAERPEGSISTLTIQRTEQRDSAMYRCASSPGSGSTEAFFGQGTRLTVV.

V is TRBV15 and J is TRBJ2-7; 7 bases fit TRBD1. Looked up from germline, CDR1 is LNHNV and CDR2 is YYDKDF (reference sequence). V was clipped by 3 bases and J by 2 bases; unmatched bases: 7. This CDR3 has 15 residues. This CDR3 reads CATSRDRDRPYEQYF. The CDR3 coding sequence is TGTGCCACCAGCAGGGACCGGGACAGACCCTACGAGCAGTACTTC.